This T cell receptor (beta chain) appears in the sequencing data of a study of blood T cells in healthy people across ages. This clonotype was observed many times. The target antigen is unknown. Using a J-beta primer mix together with a sample-barcoded 5' primer, a second PCR was run for roughly 6 to 12 cycles. TCRdb ran MiXCR on the 5' RACE reads and lists one entry per CDR3 protein. The sample has around 500,000 distinct CDR3 sequences, less than 60% seen once; the top ten hold around 25%. Points from the study as a whole: Older individuals had lower TCR beta diversity per million T cells (the decline was roughly linear).

The clonotype was recovered from a man older than 75 in good health. Source material: blood.

The CDR3 nucleotides read TGTGCCAGCAGTTCCCCGGGACAGAACTATGGCTACACCTTC. Amino acid sequence: CASSSPGQNYGYTF. The V and J genes are TRBV6-6 and TRBJ1-2, with 7 bases identical to TRBD1. Germline assignment: CDR1 MNHNY and CDR2 SVGAGI (reference sequence). The CDR3 length is 14 residues. V trimming: 4 bases; J trimming: 2 bases; junction bases outside the gene matches: 4.